The 26 T cell receptor beta chains reported below all come from one sample, sequenced in a study of T cell changes during pregnancy in multiple sclerosis. Method: immunoSEQ multiplex PCR; TCRdb's copy keeps in-frame clones and lacks some. The data hold 55,000 to 85,000 clones, with 85% to 95% observed a single time. The specimen comprised peripheral blood, sampled in the third trimester of pregnancy. These receptors were obtained from a female donor with multiple sclerosis, enrolled in a pregnancy study.

This clone was seen once. The V and J genes are TRBV15 and TRBJ2-7; D remains unclear. The CDR3 has 14 residues. Per the germline V gene, CDR1 is LNHNV and CDR2 is YYDKDF (reference sequence). V was shortened by 0 bases and J by 5 bases, with 11 bases between the two germline ends. The CDR3 reads CATSRDPGRNEQYF. The DNA of the CDR3 is TGTGCCACCAGCAGAGATCCAGGTAGAAACGAGCAGTACTTC.

The chain is built from TRBV10-1 and TRBJ1-2; 9 bases match TRBD1. Germline CDR1 WNHNN, CDR2 SYGVQD (reference sequence). V shed 0 bases, J shed 8 bases, and the junction held 7 bases outside the gene matches. The CDR3 consists of 15 residues. CDR3 protein: CASSESRDREAGYTF. The CDR3 DNA follows: TGCGCCAGCAGTGAGTCCCGGGACAGGGAAGCAGGCTACACCTTC.

This clone was observed once. The V call is TRBV4-3, the J call TRBJ2-1; perhaps TRBD2 as D (5 bases). The V end lost 0 bases, the J end lost 6 bases, and 12 bases lay between the germline ends. The CDR3 sequence is 15 residues long. Germline CDR1 reads LGHNA; CDR2 reads YSLEER. Here the CDR3 DNA reads TGCGCCAGCAGCCAAGATCCATTAAGCGGCAATGAGCAGTTCTTC. Its translation is CASSQDPLSGNEQFF.

The V call is TRBV4-2, the J call TRBJ2-7; 10 positions match TRBD1. Germline CDR1 reads LGHNA; CDR2 reads YNFKEQ. This CDR3 has 17 residues. V shed 3 bases and J 3 bases; nucleotides not matched to a gene: 11. The CDR3 DNA is TGTGCCAGCAGCCAGACCTCGGGACAGGGGCCCCACTACGAGCAGTACTTC. This codes for CASSQTSGQGPHYEQYF.

The chain couples TRBV28 to TRBJ1-6; D gene unclear. This CDR3 has 16 residues. From germline, CDR1 is MDHEN and CDR2 SYDVKM. Trimming stripped 8 bases from V and 9 bases from J, with 23 bases between. In DNA form, the CDR3 reads TGTGCCAGCCTGTTTGCCGGGTCCAACCGGGTTTCACCCCTCCACTTT. It translates to CASLFAGSNRVSPLHF.

The genes are TRBV30 and TRBJ2-7, with 7 bases fitting TRBD1. The ends lost 1 base at V and 5 bases at J; junction bases unmatched: 8. This CDR3 has 14 amino acids. CDR1 is GTSNPN and CDR2 is SVGIG in the germline V gene (reference sequence). For the CDR3, the DNA is TGTGCCTGGAGTGAGACGACAGGGTGGGACGAGCAGTACTTC. Protein sequence: CAWSETTGWDEQYF.

This clone was counted between two and nine times. The rearrangement links TRBV27 to TRBJ2-7; TRBD2 matches at 13 bases. CDR3 length: 14 residues. Unmatched junction bases numbered 4, after V lost 4 bases and J lost 7 bases. CDR1 and CDR2 (germline): MNHEY, SMNVEV (reference sequence). Written as DNA, the CDR3 is TGTGCCAGCAGTTCGGGACTAGCGGGAAGGGAGCAGTACTTC. It yields the protein CASSSGLAGREQYF.

The chain links TRBV6-5 to TRBJ1-5; a weak D match, TRBD1 (6 bases). The CDR3 contains 15 residues. Deletions cut 6 bases from V and 4 bases from J, with 16 bases between. The V gene's germline CDR1 is MNHEY and CDR2 SVGAGI. This CDR3 reads CASRRTATGNQPQHF. The CDR3 DNA follows: TGTGCCAGCAGACGGACCGCTACAGGGAATCAGCCCCAGCATTTT.

The CDR3 protein is CASSLGSSGNEDEQFF. The CDR3 nucleotides read TGCGCCAGCAGTCTGGGTAGCAGCGGGAATGAGGATGAGCAGTTCTTC. The chain employs TRBV5-1 and TRBJ2-1; TRBD2 agrees at 7 bases. The V gene's germline CDR1 is SGHRS and CDR2 YFSETQ. V lost 5 bases and J lost 8; bases outside the gene matches: 16. This CDR3 spans 16 amino acids.

The V and J genes are TRBV18 and TRBJ2-3; the D gene is possibly TRBD1 (7 bases). This CDR3 is built from 16 residues. The V gene's germline CDR1 is KGHSH and CDR2 LQKENI. Trimming took off 1 base at V and 1 base at J, with 12 bases between the two ends. The CDR3 nucleotides are TGTGCCAGCTCACCACGTCTCAGGGGGGGCACAGATACGCAGTATTTT. Its translation: CASSPRLRGGTDTQYF.

The rearrangement joins TRBV28 to TRBJ1-2; D uncertain. The CDR3 length is 15 residues. Germline CDR1 is MDHEN and CDR2 is SYDVKM. Trimming cost V 5 bases and J 0 bases, with 13 bases left between them. In nucleotides, the CDR3 is TGTGCCAGCAGTACCCCTAGCAGCTCTAACTATGGCTACACCTTC. As protein: CASSTPSSSNYGYTF.

This chain joins TRBV4-3 and TRBJ2-1; D unresolved. In germline, CDR1 is LGHNA, CDR2 YSLEER. The germline V and J ends were trimmed by 0 bases and 7 bases, with 7 bases remaining between them. The CDR3 contains 13 residues. The CDR3 coding sequence is TGCGCCAGCAGCCAAGATCTGACAAATGAGCAGTTCTTC. This gives the protein CASSQDLTNEQFF.

The chain combines TRBV28 with TRBJ2-7, with 7 positions matching TRBD2. The CDR3 totals 16 residues. Germline V gene lookup returns CDR1 MDHEN and CDR2 SYDVKM. Trimming at V came to 5 bases and at J to 6 bases, leaving 16 bases not matched to a gene. The CDR3 loop reads CASSPTKTSSVGEQYF. The CDR3 coding sequence is TGTGCCAGCAGTCCCACTAAGACTAGCTCGGTCGGCGAGCAGTACTTC.

This clone is a singleton in its sample. This chain joins TRBV30 and TRBJ2-1, with 11 bases lining up with TRBD2. Germline CDR1 GTSNPN, CDR2 SVGIG (reference sequence). The ends lost 3 bases at V and 11 bases at J; junction bases unmatched: 9. The CDR3 loop spans 14 amino acids. CDR3 sequence reads: CAWRLLAGGLKQFF. The CDR3 region has the DNA TGTGCCTGGAGACTCCTAGCGGGAGGTTTAAAGCAGTTCTTC. The variable domain in full, with the rest retrieved from reference TRBV30 and TRBJ2-1, is SQTIHQWPATLVQPVGSPLSLECTVEGTSNPNLYWYRQAAGRGLQLLFYSVGIGQISSEVPQNLSASRPQDRQFILSSKKLLLSDSGFYLCAWRLLAGGLKQFFGPGTRLTVL.

The chain carries TRBV1 and TRBJ1-5; whether TRBD1, the table's D call, matches the DNA was not checked. TRBV1 has pseudogene status. The length of the CDR3 is 14 residues. In DNA, the CDR3 is TGCACCAGCCCCGGAACAGGGGGCAATCAGCCCCAGCATTTT. This codes for CTSPGTGGNQPQHF.

This clone has a handful of counts. The V gene is TRBV5-1, the J gene TRBJ2-7, with TRBD1 identical over 11 bases. This CDR3 spans 16 amino acids. The V segment lost 5 bases and the J segment 3 bases; nucleotides outside the gene matches: 10. From germline, CDR1 is SGHRS and CDR2 YFSETQ. CDR3 in DNA: TGCGCCAGCAGGCGTAACCCCGGGACAGGGGGCTACGAGCAGTACTTC. Amino acid sequence: CASRRNPGTGGYEQYF. The full variable domain, with the rest looked up from reference TRBV5-1 and TRBJ2-7, is KAGVTQTPRYLIKTRGQQVTLSCSPISGHRSVSWYQQTPGQGLQFLFEYFSETQRNKGNFPGRFSGRQFSNSRSEMNVSTLELGDSALYLCASRRNPGTGGYEQYFGPGTRLTVT.

This clone is a singleton in its sample. The V gene is TRBV7-9, the J gene TRBJ1-4; no clear D gene. The CDR3 has 13 residues. Germline values: CDR1 SEHNR, CDR2 FQNEAQ (reference sequence). V lost 4 bases and J 8 bases, leaving 11 bases between the germline ends. The CDR3 region is CASSSWEGEKLFF. The CDR3 DNA follows: TGTGCCAGCAGCTCTTGGGAGGGCGAAAAACTGTTTTTT.

This clone was found once. The chain combines TRBV11-1 with TRBJ2-4, with D perhaps TRBD2 (6 bases). The length of the CDR3 is 15 residues. CDR1 and CDR2 (germline): SGHAT, FQDESV (reference sequence). Trimming cost V 6 bases and J 0 bases, with 12 bases left between them. In DNA, the CDR3 is TGTGCCAGCAGTCAATCGGGACTAGCCAAAAACATTCAGTACTTC. Translated: CASSQSGLAKNIQYF.

The chain carries TRBV28 and TRBJ1-5; 7 nucleotides align to TRBD1. With V trimmed by 5 bases and J by 3 bases, 10 bases remained unmatched. Per the germline V gene, CDR1 is MDHEN and CDR2 is SYDVKM. The CDR3 sequence is 16 residues long. The CDR3 here is CASSRQGGGNNQPQHF. The CDR3 DNA follows: TGTGCCAGCAGTAGACAGGGTGGCGGGAACAATCAGCCCCAGCATTTT.

The rearrangement uses TRBV2 and TRBJ1-4; D unresolved. CDR1 and CDR2 from the germline V gene are SNHLY and FYNNEI. This CDR3 has 16 amino acids. Trimming cost V 3 bases and J 3 bases, with 14 bases left between them. The CDR3 region has the DNA TGTGCCAGCAGTGATTCCAGTGACTCGGCTAATGAAAAACTGTTTTTT. It codes for CASSDSSDSANEKLFF.

The rearrangement links TRBV7-9 to TRBJ2-2, with a weak D call TRBD1 (5 bases). The CDR3 contains 19 residues. Trimming stripped 1 base from V and 0 bases from J, with 18 bases between. The germline V gene encodes CDR1 SEHNR and CDR2 FQNEAQ (reference sequence). In nucleotides, the CDR3 is TGTGCCAGCAGCTTAGGTTGGGTATCAGGGTATGCGAACACCGGGGAGCTGTTTTTT. Translated, it gives CASSLGWVSGYANTGELFF.

The chain combines TRBV7-2 with TRBJ1-1, with TRBD1 matching over 7 bases. This CDR3 is built from 13 residues. Losses at the gene ends were 7 bases for V and 1 base for J; bases not matched to a gene: 3. CDR1 is SGHTA, CDR2 FQGNSA, per germline. The CDR3 loop reads CASKTGRNTEAFF. The CDR3 DNA reads as TGTGCCAGCAAGACAGGGAGGAACACTGAAGCTTTCTTT. The complete variable domain, with remaining parts taken from reference TRBV7-2 and TRBJ1-1, reads GAGVSQSPSNKVTEKGKDVELRCDPISGHTALYWYRQSLGQGLEFLIYFQGNSAPDKSGLPSDRFSAERTGGSVSTLTIQRTQQEDSAVYLCASKTGRNTEAFFGQGTRLTVV.

The V gene is TRBV7-2, the J gene TRBJ2-1, with TRBD2 matching over 11 bases. The CDR3 runs 13 residues. The germline V gene has CDR1 SGHTA and CDR2 FQGNSA. V trimming: 10 bases; J trimming: 4 bases; junction bases outside the gene matches: 3. For the CDR3, the DNA is TGTGCCACCCGACTAGCGGGGTACAATGAGCAGTTCTTC. This sequence encodes CATRLAGYNEQFF. Complete variable domain (other parts from reference TRBV7-2 and TRBJ2-1): GAGVSQSPSNKVTEKGKDVELRCDPISGHTALYWYRQSLGQGLEFLIYFQGNSAPDKSGLPSDRFSAERTGGSVSTLTIQRTQQEDSAVYLCATRLAGYNEQFFGPGTRLTVL.

The chain links TRBV4-2 to TRBJ1-4; D is ambiguous. The germline CDR1 and CDR2 sequences are LGHNA and YNFKEQ. This CDR3 is 16 amino acids long. Trimming removed 1 base from V and 7 bases from J, with 16 bases in between. DNA of the CDR3: TGTGCCAGCAGCCAAGTGGCCTATGAGACTTTTGAAAAACTGTTTTTT. Amino acids: CASSQVAYETFEKLFF.

The table lists this clone with a count of one. The V and J genes are TRBV7-2 and TRBJ1-1; D gene ambiguous. Trimming left V 0 bases short and J 5 bases short, with 10 bases between. This CDR3 has 14 amino acids. Germline assignment: CDR1 SGHTA and CDR2 FQGNSA. CDR3 sequence reads: CASSLASVRTEAFF. DNA for the CDR3: TGTGCCAGCAGCTTAGCGTCGGTTAGAACTGAAGCTTTCTTT.

This chain uses TRBV27 with TRBJ2-2; weak D call: TRBD1 (6 bases). CDR3 length: 15 residues. Germline V gene data show CDR1 as MNHEY and CDR2 as SMNVEV (reference sequence). Trimming shortened V by 2 bases and J by 7 bases, and 14 bases separated the two germline ends. CDR3 sequence (DNA): TGTGCCAGCAGTTTAGGAACAGGGTATGGCGGGGAGCTGTTTTTT. Protein sequence: CASSLGTGYGGELFF.